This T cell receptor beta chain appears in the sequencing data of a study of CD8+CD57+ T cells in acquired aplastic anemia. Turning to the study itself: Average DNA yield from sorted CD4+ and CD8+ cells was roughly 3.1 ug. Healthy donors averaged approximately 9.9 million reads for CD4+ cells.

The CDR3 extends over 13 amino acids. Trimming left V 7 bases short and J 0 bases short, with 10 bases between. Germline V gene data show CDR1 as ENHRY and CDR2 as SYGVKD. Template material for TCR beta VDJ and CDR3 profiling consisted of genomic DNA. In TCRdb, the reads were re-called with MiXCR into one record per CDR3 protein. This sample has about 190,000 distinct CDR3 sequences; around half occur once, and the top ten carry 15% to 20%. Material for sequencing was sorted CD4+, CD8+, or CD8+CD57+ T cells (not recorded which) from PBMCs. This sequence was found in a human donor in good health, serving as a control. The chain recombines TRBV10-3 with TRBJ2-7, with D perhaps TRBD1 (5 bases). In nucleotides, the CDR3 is TGTGCCATCATGCCAGGGAACTCCTACGAGCAGTACTTC. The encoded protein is CAIMPGNSYEQYF.